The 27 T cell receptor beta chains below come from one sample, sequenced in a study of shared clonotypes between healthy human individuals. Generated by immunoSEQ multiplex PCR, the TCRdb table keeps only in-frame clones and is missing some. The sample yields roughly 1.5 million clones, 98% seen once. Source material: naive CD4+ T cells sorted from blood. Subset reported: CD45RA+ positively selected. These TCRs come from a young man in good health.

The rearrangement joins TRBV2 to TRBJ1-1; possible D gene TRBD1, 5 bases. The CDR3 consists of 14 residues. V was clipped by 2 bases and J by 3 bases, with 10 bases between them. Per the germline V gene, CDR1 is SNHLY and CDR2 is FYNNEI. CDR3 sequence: CASSERGSDTEAFF. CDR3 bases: TGTGCCAGCAGTGAACGGGGGTCTGACACTGAAGCTTTCTTT.

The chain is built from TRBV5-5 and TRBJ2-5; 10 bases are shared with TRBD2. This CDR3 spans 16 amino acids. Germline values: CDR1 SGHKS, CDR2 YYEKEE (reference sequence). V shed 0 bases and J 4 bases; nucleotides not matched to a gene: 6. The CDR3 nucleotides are TGTGCCAGCAGCTTGGCCCTAGCGGGAGTACGAGAGACCCAGTACTTC. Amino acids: CASSLALAGVRETQYF.

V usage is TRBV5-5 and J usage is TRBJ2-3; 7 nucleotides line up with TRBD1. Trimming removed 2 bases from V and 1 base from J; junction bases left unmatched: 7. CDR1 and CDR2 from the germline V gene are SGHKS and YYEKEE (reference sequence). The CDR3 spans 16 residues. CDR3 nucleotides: TGTGCCAGCAGCTTAAGACAGGGCGTAGGCACAGATACGCAGTATTTT. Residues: CASSLRQGVGTDTQYF.

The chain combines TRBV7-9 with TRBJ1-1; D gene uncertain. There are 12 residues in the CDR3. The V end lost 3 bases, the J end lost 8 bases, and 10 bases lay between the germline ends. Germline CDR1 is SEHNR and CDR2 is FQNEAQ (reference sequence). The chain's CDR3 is CASSFRADEAFF. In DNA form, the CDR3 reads TGTGCCAGCAGCTTCCGGGCCGACGAAGCTTTCTTT.

Here the CDR3 reads CASRASRFTDTQYF. The CDR3 DNA is TGTGCCAGCAGAGCTAGCAGATTCACAGATACGCAGTATTTT. The gene calls are TRBV6-1 and TRBJ2-3; maybe TRBD2 (5 bases). Trimming took off 6 bases at V and 2 bases at J, with 12 bases between the two ends. This CDR3 region has 14 residues. Germline V lookup: CDR1 MNHNS, CDR2 SASEGT.

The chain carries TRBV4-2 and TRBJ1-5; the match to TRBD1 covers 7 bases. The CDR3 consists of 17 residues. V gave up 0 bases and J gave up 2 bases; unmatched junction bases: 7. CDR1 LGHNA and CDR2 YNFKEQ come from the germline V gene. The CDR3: CASSQDIRGQGNQPQHF. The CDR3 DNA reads TGTGCCAGCAGCCAAGATATAAGGGGGCAAGGCAATCAGCCCCAGCATTTT.

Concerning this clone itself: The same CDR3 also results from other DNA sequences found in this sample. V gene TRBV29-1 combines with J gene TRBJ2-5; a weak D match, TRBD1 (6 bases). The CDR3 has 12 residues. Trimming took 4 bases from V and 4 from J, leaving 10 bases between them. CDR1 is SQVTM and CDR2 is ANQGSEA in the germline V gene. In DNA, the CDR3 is TGCAGCGTTGGGCAGGGGTCAGAGACCCAGTACTTC. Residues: CSVGQGSETQYF.

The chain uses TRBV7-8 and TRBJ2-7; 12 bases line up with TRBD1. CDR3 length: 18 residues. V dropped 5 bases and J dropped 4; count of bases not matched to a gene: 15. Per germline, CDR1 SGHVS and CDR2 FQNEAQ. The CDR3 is CASSNLITGTGGRYEQYF. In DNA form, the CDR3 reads TGTGCCAGCAGCAATCTTATAACTGGGACAGGGGGCAGATACGAGCAGTACTTC.

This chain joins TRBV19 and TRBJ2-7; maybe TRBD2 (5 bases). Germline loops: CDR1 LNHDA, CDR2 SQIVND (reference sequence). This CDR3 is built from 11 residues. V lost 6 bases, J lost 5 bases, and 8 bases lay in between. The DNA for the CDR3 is TGTGCCAGTAGGTCCGGGGACGAGCAGTACTTC. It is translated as CASRSGDEQYF.

CDR3 nucleotide sequence: TGCGCCAGCAGCTTGGCTGCGGGATGGAACACCGGGGAGCTGTTTTTT. This gives the protein CASSLAAGWNTGELFF. The gene calls are TRBV5-1 and TRBJ2-2, with TRBD2 as a possible D gene (6 bases). CDR3 length: 16 residues. Germline CDR1 SGHRS, CDR2 YFSETQ. Deletions cut 0 bases from V and 1 base from J, with 10 bases between. Using reference TRBV5-1 and TRBJ2-2 for the parts outside the CDR3, the full variable domain is KAGVTQTPRYLIKTRGQQVTLSCSPISGHRSVSWYQQTPGQGLQFLFEYFSETQRNKGNFPGRFSGRQFSNSRSEMNVSTLELGDSALYLCASSLAAGWNTGELFFGEGSRLTVL.

The CDR3 DNA follows: TGTGCCAGCAGCTTTGGGTCTTGGAATGAGCAGTTCTTC. Translation gives CASSFGSWNEQFF. The V call is TRBV11-3, the J call TRBJ2-1; D is uncertain. V was cut by 3 bases and J by 7 bases, with 10 bases left in between. Germline V gene data show CDR1 as SGHNT and CDR2 as YENEEA. The CDR3 has 13 residues.

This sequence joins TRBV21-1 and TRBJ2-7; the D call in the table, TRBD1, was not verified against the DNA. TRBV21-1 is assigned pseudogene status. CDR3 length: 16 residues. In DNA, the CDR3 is TGTGCCAGCAGCCGCGTTGGGGGGACAGGGAAATTTTTCCTGGACTTC. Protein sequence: CASSRVGGTGKFFLDF.

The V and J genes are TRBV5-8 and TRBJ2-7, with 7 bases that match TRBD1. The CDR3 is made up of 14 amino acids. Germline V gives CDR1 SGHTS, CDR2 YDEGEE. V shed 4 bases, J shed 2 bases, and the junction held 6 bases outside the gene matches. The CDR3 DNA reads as TGTGCCAGCAGCATCCGGGACAGAGCCTACGAGCAGTACTTC. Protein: CASSIRDRAYEQYF.

CDR3 nucleotide sequence: TGTGCCAGCACCCCCTCGGTCAGGGACCAAGAGACCCAGTACTTC. Its protein product is CASTPSVRDQETQYF. The chain joins TRBV9 to TRBJ2-5; a weak D match, TRBD1 (5 bases). Trimming took off 6 bases at V and 0 bases at J, with 15 bases between the two ends. Germline V gene data show CDR1 as SGDLS and CDR2 as YYNGEE. There are 15 residues in the CDR3.

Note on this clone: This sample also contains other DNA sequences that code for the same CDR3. DNA of the CDR3: TGCAGCGTTGGACAGGGATGGGAGACCCAGTACTTC. Translating it yields CSVGQGWETQYF. This sequence joins TRBV29-1 and TRBJ2-5, with TRBD1 matching 7 bases. After removal of 4 bases from V and 5 bases from J, the junction contained 4 bases not matched to a gene. The germline CDR1 and CDR2 sequences are SQVTM and ANQGSEA. This CDR3 is built from 12 residues.

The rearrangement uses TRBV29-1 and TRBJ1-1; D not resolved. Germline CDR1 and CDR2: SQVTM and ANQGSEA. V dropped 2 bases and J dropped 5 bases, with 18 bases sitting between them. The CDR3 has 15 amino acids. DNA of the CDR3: TGCAGCGTTGAATTCCGTAGTGCCAGGCGAACTGAAGCTTTCTTT. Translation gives CSVEFRSARRTEAFF.

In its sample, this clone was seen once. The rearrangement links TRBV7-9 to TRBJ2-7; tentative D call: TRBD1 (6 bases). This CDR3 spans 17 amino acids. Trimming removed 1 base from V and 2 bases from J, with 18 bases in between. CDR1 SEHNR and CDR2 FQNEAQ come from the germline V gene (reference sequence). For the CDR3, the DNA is TGTGCCAGCAGCTTAGGAGATGGGGGCCGGGGAGCCTACGAGCAGTACTTC. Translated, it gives CASSLGDGGRGAYEQYF. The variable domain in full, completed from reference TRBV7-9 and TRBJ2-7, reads DTGVSQNPRHKITKRGQNVTFRCDPISEHNRLYWYRQTLGQGPEFLTYFQNEAQLEKSRLLSDRFSAERPKGSFSTLEIQRTEQGDSAMYLCASSLGDGGRGAYEQYFGPGTRLTVT.

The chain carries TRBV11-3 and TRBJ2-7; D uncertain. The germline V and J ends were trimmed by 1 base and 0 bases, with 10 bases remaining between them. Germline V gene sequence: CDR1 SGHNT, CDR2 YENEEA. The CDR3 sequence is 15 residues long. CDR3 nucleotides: TGTGCCAGCAGCTTAGCTTTGGGTACCTCCTACGAGCAGTACTTC. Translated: CASSLALGTSYEQYF.

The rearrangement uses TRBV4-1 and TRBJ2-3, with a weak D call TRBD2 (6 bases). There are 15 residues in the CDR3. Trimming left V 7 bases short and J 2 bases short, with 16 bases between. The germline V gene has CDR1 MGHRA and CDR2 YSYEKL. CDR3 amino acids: CASTLAGSPTDTQYF. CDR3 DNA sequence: TGCGCCAGCACCCTGGCGGGGTCACCCACAGATACGCAGTATTTT.

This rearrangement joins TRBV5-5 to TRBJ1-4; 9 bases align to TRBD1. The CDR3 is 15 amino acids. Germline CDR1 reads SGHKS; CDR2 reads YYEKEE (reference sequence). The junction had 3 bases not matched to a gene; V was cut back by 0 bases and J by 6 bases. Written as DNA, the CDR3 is TGTGCCAGCAGCTTGGACGGGACAGGGTATGAAAAACTGTTTTTT. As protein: CASSLDGTGYEKLFF.

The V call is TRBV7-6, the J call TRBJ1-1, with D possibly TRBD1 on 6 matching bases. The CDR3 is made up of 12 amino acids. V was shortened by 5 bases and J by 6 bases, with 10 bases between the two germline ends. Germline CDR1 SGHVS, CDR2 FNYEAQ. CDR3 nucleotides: TGTGCCAGCAGCGGAGGGGGAGCTGAAGCTTTCTTT. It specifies CASSGGGAEAFF.

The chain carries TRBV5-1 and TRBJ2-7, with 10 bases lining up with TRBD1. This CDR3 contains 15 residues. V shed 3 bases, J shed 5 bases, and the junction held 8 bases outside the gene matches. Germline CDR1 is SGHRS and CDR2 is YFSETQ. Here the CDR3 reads CASSSQAGQGNEQYF. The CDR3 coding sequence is TGCGCCAGCAGCTCCCAAGCGGGACAGGGGAACGAGCAGTACTTC.

The chain's CDR3 is CASSVRGRAGELFF. CDR3 bases: TGTGCCAGCAGCGTTCGAGGACGGGCCGGGGAGCTGTTTTTT. This rearrangement joins TRBV9 to TRBJ2-2; D uncertain. Trimming shortened V by 2 bases and J by 6 bases, and 11 bases separated the two germline ends. This CDR3 contains 14 residues. Germline loops: CDR1 SGDLS, CDR2 YYNGEE.

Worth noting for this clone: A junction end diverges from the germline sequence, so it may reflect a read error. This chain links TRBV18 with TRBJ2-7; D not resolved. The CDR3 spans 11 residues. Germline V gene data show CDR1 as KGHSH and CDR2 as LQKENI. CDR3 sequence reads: CATSSSYEQYF. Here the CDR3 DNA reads TGTGCCACCTCATCGTCCTACGAGCAGTACTTC.

The CDR3 sequence is CASSLPDMPSGNTIYF. The CDR3 DNA reads TGTGCCAGCAGTTTACCCGACATGCCCTCTGGAAACACCATATATTTT. The chain combines TRBV28 with TRBJ1-3; D is ambiguous. Trimming removed 2 bases from V and 0 bases from J, with 11 bases in between. There are 16 residues in the CDR3. Germline CDR1 and CDR2: MDHEN and SYDVKM.

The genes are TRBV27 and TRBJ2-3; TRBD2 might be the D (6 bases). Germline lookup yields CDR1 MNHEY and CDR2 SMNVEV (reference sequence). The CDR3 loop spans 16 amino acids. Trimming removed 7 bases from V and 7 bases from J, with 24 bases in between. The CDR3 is CASTPRAGLSGNTQYF. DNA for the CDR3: TGTGCCAGCACCCCACGGGCGGGACTGTCAGGGAATACGCAGTATTTT.

CDR3 sequence (DNA): TGCGCCAGCAAGGAGACTAGCGGGAGCTCCTACAATGAGCAGTTCTTC. Translated, it gives CASKETSGSSYNEQFF. The chain couples TRBV5-1 to TRBJ2-1; 12 positions match TRBD2. V shed 6 bases, J shed 0 bases, and the junction held 4 bases outside the gene matches. CDR1 SGHRS and CDR2 YFSETQ come from the germline V gene. The CDR3 contains 16 residues.